These T cell receptor beta chains were read from a single sample in a study of graft-versus-host responses after intestinal transplantation. Data came from immunoSEQ multiplex PCR; TCRdb stores just in-frame clones and leaves some out. The sample contains over 85,000 clones, 80% to 95% of which appear only once. Their recognized antigens are unknown. The sample in question was unstimulated CD8+ T cells sorted from spleen or lymph node cells, obtained before intestinal transplant. These receptor sequences come from a human donor who received an intestinal transplant. The CDR3 runs from the conserved cysteine through the conserved F or W. D genes are given only for firm matches. Not all rows give a size; the values are once, few, many and, for expanded clones, a class.

v_gene: TRBV9; abundance: once; d_gene: .; j_gene: TRBJ1-5; CDR3aa: CASSGGSGEPQHF; CDR3nt: TGTGCCAGCAGCGGAGGATCCGGGGAGCCCCAGCATTTT
v_gene: TRBV19; abundance: .; d_gene: .; j_gene: TRBJ1-5; CDR3aa: CASSPESPGVYNQPQHF; CDR3nt: TGTGCCAGTAGTCCGGAGTCCCCAGGGGTCTACAATCAGCCCCAGCATTTT
v_gene: TRBV6-5; abundance: .; d_gene: .; j_gene: TRBJ2-2; CDR3aa: CASSYSGSFTGELFF; CDR3nt: TGTGCCAGCAGTTACTCGGGCAGCTTCACCGGGGAGCTGTTTTTT
v_gene: TRBV5-6; abundance: .; d_gene: TRBD1; j_gene: TRBJ2-5; CDR3aa: CASSLGTGTQYF; CDR3nt: TGTGCCAGCAGCTTGGGGACAGGGACCCAGTACTTC
v_gene: TRBV9; abundance: .; d_gene: TRBD2; j_gene: TRBJ2-4; CDR3aa: CASSVARGLAGELLAKNIQYF; CDR3nt: TGTGCCAGCAGCGTAGCCCGCGGACTAGCGGGAGAACTCCTAGCCAAAAACATTCAGTACTTC
v_gene: TRBV6-5; abundance: .; d_gene: .; j_gene: TRBJ2-4; CDR3aa: CASSEAPGNIQYF; CDR3nt: TGTGCCAGCAGTGAAGCCCCCGGGAACATTCAGTACTTC
v_gene: TRBV2; abundance: once; d_gene: .; j_gene: TRBJ2-7; CDR3aa: CASTPQGGVEQYF; CDR3nt: TGTGCCAGCACTCCCCAAGGGGGAGTGGAGCAGTACTTC
v_gene: TRBV5-1; abundance: .; d_gene: .; j_gene: TRBJ2-5; CDR3aa: CASSLEVGQGYLETQYF; CDR3nt: TGCGCCAGCAGCTTGGAAGTAGGCCAGGGGTATTTAGAGACCCAGTACTTC
v_gene: TRBV27; abundance: .; d_gene: .; j_gene: TRBJ1-1; CDR3aa: CASSLTVKTEAFF; CDR3nt: TGTGCCAGCAGCCTCACAGTTAAAACTGAAGCTTTCTTT
v_gene: TRBV5-1; abundance: once; d_gene: .; j_gene: TRBJ1-1; CDR3aa: CASSFGPTNTEAFF; CDR3nt: TGCGCCAGCAGCTTCGGACCCACGAACACTGAAGCTTTCTTT
v_gene: TRBV7-9; abundance: .; d_gene: .; j_gene: TRBJ1-1; CDR3aa: CASSALDTEAFF; CDR3nt: TGTGCCAGCAGCGCCCTTGACACTGAAGCTTTCTTT
v_gene: TRBV4-1; abundance: .; d_gene: TRBD1; j_gene: TRBJ1-3; CDR3aa: CASSHPQGAVGNTIYF; CDR3nt: TGCGCCAGCAGCCATCCTCAGGGGGCAGTTGGAAACACCATATATTTT
v_gene: TRBV6-1; abundance: .; d_gene: .; j_gene: TRBJ2-1; CDR3aa: CASSELGGTAYNEQFF; CDR3nt: TGTGCCAGCAGTGAACTGGGAGGGACAGCCTACAATGAGCAGTTCTTC
v_gene: TRBV10-1; abundance: .; d_gene: .; j_gene: TRBJ2-7; CDR3aa: CASSGKGDAYEQYF; CDR3nt: TGCGCCAGCAGTGGAAAGGGGGACGCCTACGAGCAGTACTTC
v_gene: TRBV7-6; abundance: .; d_gene: .; j_gene: TRBJ2-1; CDR3aa: CASNLGGAYNEQFF; CDR3nt: TGTGCCAGCAACCTTGGAGGGGCCTACAATGAGCAGTTCTTC
v_gene: TRBV9; abundance: .; d_gene: TRBD1; j_gene: TRBJ2-2; CDR3aa: CASSVEGAGTGELFF; CDR3nt: TGTGCCAGCAGCGTAGAGGGGGCTGGGACCGGGGAGCTGTTTTTT
v_gene: TRBV27; abundance: .; d_gene: TRBD2; j_gene: TRBJ2-3; CDR3aa: CASSLPTSGSDTQYF; CDR3nt: TGTGCCAGCAGTTTACCGACTAGCGGGAGTGATACGCAGTATTTT
v_gene: TRBV13; abundance: .; d_gene: TRBD2; j_gene: TRBJ2-1; CDR3aa: CASSYPAGGSHEQFF; CDR3nt: TGTGCCAGCAGCTACCCCGCGGGAGGGTCCCATGAGCAGTTCTTC
v_gene: TRBV19; abundance: once; d_gene: .; j_gene: TRBJ2-7; CDR3aa: CASSHWDGSYEQYF; CDR3nt: TGTGCCAGTAGCCATTGGGACGGTTCCTACGAGCAGTACTTC
v_gene: TRBV11-3; abundance: .; d_gene: .; j_gene: TRBJ1-5; CDR3aa: CASSLGILCWGGNQPQHF; CDR3nt: TGTGCCAGCAGCTTGGGGATTTTATGCTGGGGTGGCAATCAGCCCCAGCATTTT
v_gene: TRBV7-3; abundance: .; d_gene: .; j_gene: TRBJ1-2; CDR3aa: CASRTGTWNYGYTF; CDR3nt: TGTGCCAGCAGGACAGGAACGTGGAACTATGGCTACACCTTC
v_gene: TRBV2; abundance: .; d_gene: .; j_gene: TRBJ1-2; CDR3aa: CASSEDGGGSYGYTF; CDR3nt: TGTGCCAGCAGTGAAGACGGGGGGGGATCCTATGGCTACACCTTC
v_gene: TRBV28; abundance: .; d_gene: TRBD1; j_gene: TRBJ1-2; CDR3aa: CASSFATGASGYTF; CDR3nt: TGTGCCAGCAGTTTCGCGACAGGGGCCAGTGGCTACACCTTC
v_gene: TRBV13; abundance: .; d_gene: .; j_gene: TRBJ1-1; CDR3aa: CASSRGGQGNTEAFF; CDR3nt: TGTGCCAGCAGCCGGGGGGGTCAGGGGAACACTGAAGCTTTCTTT
v_gene: TRBV5-1; abundance: .; d_gene: .; j_gene: TRBJ2-1; CDR3aa: CASSLDSYNEQFF; CDR3nt: TGCGCCAGCAGCTTGGACAGTTACAATGAGCAGTTCTTC
v_gene: TRBV4-1; abundance: once; d_gene: .; j_gene: TRBJ2-1; CDR3aa: CASSQDRLSLSGNEQFF; CDR3nt: TGCGCCAGCAGCCAAGACAGGCTTTCGCTGAGCGGCAATGAGCAGTTCTTC
v_gene: TRBV2; abundance: .; d_gene: TRBD1; j_gene: TRBJ2-5; CDR3aa: CASRLQGAGETQYF; CDR3nt: TGTGCCAGCAGATTACAGGGGGCGGGAGAGACCCAGTACTTC
v_gene: TRBV7-8; abundance: .; d_gene: .; j_gene: TRBJ2-7; CDR3aa: CASSLYSPGTYEQYF; CDR3nt: TGTGCCAGCAGCTTATACTCCCCCGGAACCTACGAGCAGTACTTC
v_gene: TRBV10-3; abundance: .; d_gene: .; j_gene: TRBJ1-2; CDR3aa: CAIYNEETNYGYTF; CDR3nt: TGTGCCATCTATAATGAGGAGACTAACTATGGCTACACCTTC